These T cell receptor beta chains were read from a single sample in a study of shared clonotypes between healthy human individuals. Using immunoSEQ multiplex PCR, the repertoire was profiled, and TCRdb retains in-frame clones only, with some absent. The sample consists of under 2,500,000 clones, more than 90% of them appearing once. The sequencing input was naive CD4+ T cells sorted from blood. The receptors shown here come from a man aged 18-30 years in good health. Both conserved end residues are part of each CDR3.

V gene: TRBV11-2; CDR3 protein: CASSLGDGSNQPQHF
V gene: TRBV5-6; CDR3 protein: CASSGGGHEQYF
V gene: TRBV2; CDR3 protein: CASSEAPGTGGVGSPLHF
V gene: TRBV10-3; CDR3 protein: CAISSGVSGSSYEQYF
V gene: TRBV5-1; CDR3 protein: CASSPGTSGRGEQFF
V gene: TRBV5-1; CDR3 protein: CASSATGDTEAFF
V gene: TRBV6-1; CDR3 protein: CASRQGGMNTEAFF
V gene: TRBV19; CDR3 protein: CASSPGQGRGNEQYF
V gene: TRBV7-9; CDR3 protein: CASSSSGNTEAFF
V gene: TRBV10-3; CDR3 protein: CAITSGAQDEAFF
V gene: TRBV6-4; CDR3 protein: CASSATTGGENTGELFF
V gene: TRBV5-1; CDR3 protein: CASSLDRNYGYTF
V gene: TRBV28; CDR3 protein: CASSLPGGFSGYTF
V gene: TRBV15; CDR3 protein: CATSRGRSTIYF
V gene: TRBV11-3; CDR3 protein: CASSFPGGELFF
V gene: TRBV4-1; CDR3 protein: CASSQEVSSGAYEQYF
V gene: TRBV29-1; CDR3 protein: CSVERFSASSNEQFF
V gene: TRBV28; CDR3 protein: CASSLWGKGVGTDTQYF
V gene: TRBV7-9; CDR3 protein: CASSAIGSPYNEQFF
V gene: TRBV7-9; CDR3 protein: CASSFGQGPNEKLFF
V gene: TRBV6-1; CDR3 protein: CASRRLAGATDTQYF
V gene: TRBV6-1; CDR3 protein: CASSEALRGNQPQHF
V gene: TRBV7-9; CDR3 protein: CASSLAAEGSSPLHF
V gene: TRBV23-1; CDR3 protein: CASSPGKLFF
V gene: TRBV19; CDR3 protein: CASSTTKLGGQETQYF
V gene: TRBV28; CDR3 protein: CASRRQGLNYGYTF
V gene: TRBV5-4; CDR3 protein: CASSYGTSGSTSTDTQYF
V gene: TRBV28; CDR3 protein: CASSLNRKNIQYF
V gene: TRBV25-1; CDR3 protein: CASSGRGTSVETQYF
V gene: TRBV6-1; CDR3 protein: CASSQGVDQPQHF
V gene: TRBV5-1; CDR3 protein: CASSLGVKDEQYF
V gene: TRBV7-9; CDR3 protein: CASSQAPYEQYF
V gene: TRBV27; CDR3 protein: CASRRTGGGSYNEQFF
V gene: TRBV10-3; CDR3 protein: CAISGLSGSSTDTQYF
V gene: TRBV30; CDR3 protein: CAWMVPTTNSGNTIYF
V gene: TRBV28; CDR3 protein: CASSLNTLGQVDYEQYF
V gene: TRBV7-9; CDR3 protein: CASSLGGQGLGTEAFF
V gene: TRBV18; CDR3 protein: CASSHGTGSGKSYNEQFF
V gene: TRBV2; CDR3 protein: CASRGGQVDNQPQHF
V gene: TRBV6-6; CDR3 protein: CASTLAGENGEQFF
V gene: TRBV27; CDR3 protein: CASSLSARRVGYNEQFF
V gene: TRBV7-9; CDR3 protein: CASSEGSNSPLHF
V gene: TRBV19; CDR3 protein: CASRLALQNQPQHF
V gene: TRBV6-5; CDR3 protein: CASSYSGKQDQPQHF
V gene: TRBV28; CDR3 protein: CASSPSTGVRDTQYF
V gene: TRBV5-1; CDR3 protein: CASSFGGALFRTDTQYF
V gene: TRBV2; CDR3 protein: CASSRGNYGYTF
V gene: TRBV5-1; CDR3 protein: CASSLSGSSYEQYF
V gene: TRBV10-2; CDR3 protein: CASMEGGELFF
V gene: TRBV9; CDR3 protein: CASSVEGGAVTGELFF